The text below deals with one T cell receptor beta chain. These data are taken from a study of blood T cell repertoires in COVID-19. As for the study in general: The samples span acute and convalescent COVID-19 from the United States, Italy and Spain. In each case, the material was cDNA or gDNA derived from T cells, B-cell-depleted T cells, or PBMCs.

CDR3 length: 13 residues. The ends were cut back, 2 bases at V and 8 bases at J, with 11 bases in the middle. Germline V gene sequence: CDR1 WSHSY, CDR2 SAAADI. Per the original methods: Nucleated cell number was recorded as an estimate derived from reference gene primer amplification. Profiled with immunoSEQ multiplex PCR; TCRdb holds only in-frame clones, not every one. That table furnishes V, J and clone size, whereas the DNA furnished D and trimming. There are 100,000 to 120,000 clones in the sample; approximately 88% occur only once, and approximately 2.5% lies in the top ten. This receptor was identified in a human donor in a cohort sampled during active COVID-19. The sequencing input was peripheral blood. The rearrangement uses TRBV10-2 and TRBJ2-3; D may be TRBD1 (5 bases). Here the CDR3 reads CASSEQGSSTQYF. The DNA of the CDR3 is TGCGCCAGCAGTGAGCAGGGCAGCAGTACGCAGTATTTT.